The 28 T cell receptor beta chains below all came from one sample that was sequenced in a study of T cell responses to AZD1222 COVID-19 vaccine. Measured with immunoSEQ multiplex PCR; TCRdb has only the in-frame clones, and not every one. The repertoire includes 150,000 to 200,000 clones, 70% to 90% of them detected once, and approximately 10% sits in the top ten. This material consisted of peripheral blood, taken 28 days after the second AZD1222 dose. These receptors originate from an adult who received the AZD1222 COVID-19 vaccine.

The rearrangement uses TRBV9 and TRBJ1-6; tentative D call: TRBD1 (6 bases). Germline V gene data show CDR1 as SGDLS and CDR2 as YYNGEE. The CDR3 contains 15 residues. The ends were cut back, 0 bases at V and 10 bases at J, with 14 bases in the middle. For the CDR3, the DNA is TGTGCCAGCAGCGTAGATTGGACAGCTCAATCACCCCTCCACTTT. This codes for CASSVDWTAQSPLHF.

The chain uses TRBV5-1 and TRBJ1-6; D remains unclear. The germline gives CDR1 SGHRS, CDR2 YFSETQ. Trimming shortened V by 0 bases and J by 8 bases, and 6 bases separated the two germline ends. This CDR3 is built from 13 residues. CDR3 loop: CASSLDGDSPLHF. CDR3 DNA sequence: TGCGCCAGCAGCTTGGACGGGGATTCACCCCTCCACTTT.

V usage is TRBV5-6 and J usage is TRBJ2-7; 9 bases agree with TRBD1. Germline lookup yields CDR1 SGHDT and CDR2 YYEEEE. This CDR3 comprises 14 residues. Trimming cost V 0 bases and J 6 bases; bases outside gene matches: 4. The CDR3 region is CASSLGGTGREQYF. CDR3 in DNA: TGTGCCAGCAGCTTGGGGGGGACAGGGCGCGAGCAGTACTTC.

V usage is TRBV4-2 and J usage is TRBJ1-4, with 7 bases lining up with TRBD1. V lost 4 bases, J lost 6 bases, and 14 bases stayed unmatched. Germline V lookup: CDR1 LGHNA, CDR2 YNFKEQ. CDR3 length equals 17 residues. CDR3 loop: CASSRLRTGREDEKLFF. CDR3 sequence (DNA): TGTGCCAGCAGCCGCCTACGGACAGGTCGGGAGGATGAAAAACTGTTTTTT.

V and J are TRBV9 and TRBJ2-1; 10 positions agree with TRBD2. Germline assignment: CDR1 SGDLS and CDR2 YYNGEE. Germline trimming cut 4 bases from V and 7 bases from J; bases unmatched to any gene: 5. The CDR3 is 14 amino acids. CDR3 coding DNA: TGTGCCAGCAGCTCGGGACTAGCGTGGAATGAGCAGTTCTTC. Translating gives CASSSGLAWNEQFF.

The genes are TRBV9 and TRBJ1-3; no clear D. The CDR3 length is 15 residues. Trimming took off 0 bases at V and 0 bases at J, with 7 bases between the two ends. Germline lookup yields CDR1 SGDLS and CDR2 YYNGEE. CDR3 nucleotides: TGTGCCAGCAGCGTAGGATGGAGCTCTGGAAACACCATATATTTT. Residues: CASSVGWSSGNTIYF.

J is TRBJ1-3 and V is TRBV30; 10 positions agree with TRBD1. Germline CDR1 reads GTSNPN; CDR2 reads SVGIG (reference sequence). Germline trimming cut 0 bases from V and 7 bases from J; bases unmatched to any gene: 6. This CDR3 contains 15 residues. In DNA, the CDR3 is TGTGCCTGGAGTGTACCGAGACAGGGGGCGAACACCATATATTTT. It translates to CAWSVPRQGANTIYF.

The CDR3 spells CASSVAQLSYEQYF. In nucleotides, the CDR3 is TGTGCCAGCAGCGTAGCTCAGCTTTCCTACGAGCAGTACTTC. The genes are TRBV9 and TRBJ2-7; D ambiguous. This CDR3 contains 14 residues. Germline CDR1 is SGDLS and CDR2 is YYNGEE. Trimming left V 0 bases short and J 1 base short, with 8 bases between.

The rearrangement joins TRBV19 to TRBJ2-1; TRBD1 agrees at 12 bases. Per germline, CDR1 LNHDA and CDR2 SQIVND (reference sequence). The CDR3 spans 16 residues. The trim removed 3 bases at V and 8 bases at J, leaving 8 bases unmatched. The CDR3 region has the DNA TGTGCCAGTAGTATCGTCACGGGACAGGGGGCCGATGAGCAGTTCTTC. Translated: CASSIVTGQGADEQFF.

V is TRBV5-1 and J is TRBJ2-2; possible D gene TRBD2, 6 bases. Germline CDR1 SGHRS, CDR2 YFSETQ. V lost 0 bases, J lost 5 bases, and 14 bases lay in between. This CDR3 contains 16 residues. CDR3 DNA sequence: TGCGCCAGCAGCTTGGATGTTGCTAGCGCGACCGGGGAGCTGTTTTTT. Its protein product is CASSLDVASATGELFF.

The chain uses TRBV9 and TRBJ1-5; 7 bases map to TRBD1. The CDR3 runs 14 residues. With 0 bases clipped from V and 6 bases from J, the junction kept 3 bases outside the gene matches. CDR1 and CDR2 (germline): SGDLS, YYNGEE. This CDR3 is CASSVGTGSQPQHF. The CDR3 DNA reads TGTGCCAGCAGCGTAGGGACAGGTAGTCAGCCCCAGCATTTT.

The V and J genes are TRBV30 and TRBJ2-5; D is uncertain. CDR1 and CDR2 (germline): GTSNPN, SVGIG (reference sequence). With 1 base removed from V and 2 bases from J, the gap between germline ends came to 8 bases. The CDR3 consists of 13 residues. The CDR3 region is CAWSGRSQETQYF. In nucleotides, the CDR3 is TGTGCCTGGAGTGGACGGTCTCAAGAGACCCAGTACTTC.

This clone was seen a handful of times. This chain joins TRBV18 and TRBJ1-2; D remains ambiguous. This CDR3 is built from 16 residues. Trimming pared 2 bases from V and 0 bases from J, leaving 13 bases between. The germline V gene has CDR1 KGHSH and CDR2 LQKENI. The DNA for the CDR3 is TGTGCCAGCTCACCAAACGGCGGAATCCCTAACTATGGCTACACCTTC. Amino acids: CASSPNGGIPNYGYTF. Drawing the rest from reference TRBV18 and TRBJ1-2, the complete variable domain is NAGVMQNPRHLVRRRGQEARLRCSPMKGHSHVYWYRQLPEEGLKFMVYLQKENIIDESGMPKERFSAEFPKEGPSILRIQQVVRGDSAAYFCASSPNGGIPNYGYTFGSGTRLTVV.

On this clone itself: Relative to the germline gene, one junction end is altered; a read error may explain this. The V gene is TRBV19, the J gene TRBJ1-4, with D tentatively TRBD1 (5 bases). Germline V gene lookup returns CDR1 LNHDA and CDR2 SQIVND (reference sequence). The CDR3 totals 13 residues. The CDR3 spells CASSTGTKEKLFF. The CDR3 DNA follows: TGTGCCAGTAGTACCGGGACTAAGGAAAAACTGTTTTTT.

This clone came up once. V usage is TRBV3-1 (or the pseudogene TRBV3-2) and J usage is TRBJ2-1, with 8 positions matching TRBD1. Germline V gene lookup returns CDR1 LGHDT and CDR2 YNNKEL (reference sequence). V trimming: 4 bases; J trimming: 6 bases; junction bases outside the gene matches: 5. CDR3 length: 14 residues. CDR3 amino acids: CASSPGDRINEQFF. For the CDR3, the DNA is TGTGCCAGCAGCCCCGGGGACAGGATCAATGAGCAGTTCTTC.

This CDR3 is CASSSQRAYGNTIYF. CDR3 bases: TGTGCCAGCAGTTCCCAGCGGGCCTATGGAAACACCATATATTTT. This chain links TRBV28 with TRBJ1-3; unclear D gene. V lost 4 bases to trimming and J lost 3 bases, with 13 bases between them. CDR3 length: 15 amino acids. Germline CDR1 and CDR2: MDHEN and SYDVKM.

The chain joins TRBV11-2 to TRBJ2-5, with D perhaps TRBD2 (5 bases). The CDR3 length is 15 residues. The germline gives CDR1 SGHAT, CDR2 FQNNGV. Trimming pared 1 base from V and 5 bases from J, leaving 14 bases between. Here the CDR3 DNA reads TGTGCCAGCAGCTTAGGGCCGACGGGGTGGGAGACCCAGTACTTC. Translated, it gives CASSLGPTGWETQYF.

The CDR3 DNA reads as TGTGCCAGCAGCCAAGCAGGGGCATCTAACTATGGCTACACCTTC. It specifies CASSQAGASNYGYTF. The rearrangement links TRBV7-2 to TRBJ1-2; tentative D call: TRBD1 (6 bases). CDR1 SGHTA and CDR2 FQGNSA come from the germline V gene. The CDR3 is 15 residues long. Trimming cost V 5 bases and J 0 bases, with 13 bases left between them.

The chain has TRBV5-1 and TRBJ1-2; 8 positions match TRBD1. The CDR3 loop spans 15 amino acids. Trimming cost V 3 bases and J 6 bases; bases outside gene matches: 10. Germline CDR1 and CDR2: SGHRS and YFSETQ. The CDR3 spells CASSSWTGKNNGYTF. DNA of the CDR3: TGCGCCAGCAGCTCCTGGACAGGGAAGAATAATGGCTACACCTTC.

The V call is TRBV4-1, the J call TRBJ2-1; 12 bases agree with TRBD2. The CDR3 is 16 residues long. The J segment lost 4 bases and the V segment lost 0 bases, leaving 1 base of the junction unmatched. Germline V lookup: CDR1 MGHRA, CDR2 YSYEKL. In DNA, the CDR3 is TGCGCCAGCAGCCAAGAGGGACTAGCGGGTTACAATGAGCAGTTCTTC. It is translated as CASSQEGLAGYNEQFF.

This clone was observed a handful of times. The gene calls are TRBV7-9 and TRBJ1-2; possibly TRBD1 for D (5 bases). V was clipped by 5 bases and J by 10 bases, with 20 bases between them. The CDR3 has 14 amino acids. The germline V gene encodes CDR1 SEHNR and CDR2 FQNEAQ (reference sequence). CDR3 loop: CASSRGTDGIDYTF. CDR3 bases: TGTGCCAGCAGCAGAGGGACCGATGGGATTGACTACACCTTC.

This clone has only one observation. V is TRBV3-1 (or the pseudogene TRBV3-2) and J is TRBJ2-5, with TRBD1 matching 11 bases. The CDR3 has 16 residues. Trimming took 6 bases from V and 9 from J; bases not matched to a gene: 15. From germline, CDR1 is LGHDT and CDR2 YNNKEL (reference sequence). Here the CDR3 reads CASRDTPTGTGGAQYF. In DNA, the CDR3 is TGTGCCAGCAGGGACACCCCAACCGGGACAGGGGGAGCCCAGTACTTC.

The J gene is TRBJ2-2, the V gene TRBV7-3; TRBD1 matches at 10 bases. The germline V gene encodes CDR1 SGHTA and CDR2 FQGTGA. V was clipped by 4 bases and J by 6 bases; unmatched bases: 2. The CDR3 runs to 14 residues. Written as DNA, the CDR3 is TGTGCCAGCAGCTATGGACAGGGGGCCGGGGAGCTGTTTTTT. It translates to CASSYGQGAGELFF.

This chain connects TRBV7-8 to TRBJ2-5; 7 positions match TRBD1. J gave up 2 bases and V 5 bases, and 14 bases lay outside the gene matches. CDR3 length: 17 residues. Germline V gives CDR1 SGHVS, CDR2 FQNEAQ. The CDR3 DNA sequence: TGTGCCAGCAGCCGCTATGACAGAATGGGACAGCAAGAGACCCAGTACTTC. Its translation: CASSRYDRMGQQETQYF.

This clone was counted only a few times. The chain recombines TRBV18 with TRBJ2-7; 12 nucleotides line up with TRBD1. Looked up from germline, CDR1 is KGHSH and CDR2 is LQKENI. The trim removed 8 bases at V and 7 bases at J, leaving 12 bases unmatched. The CDR3 contains 15 residues. CDR3 residues: CASTSGTGGRREQYF. The CDR3 DNA follows: TGTGCCAGCACTTCCGGGACAGGGGGCCGAAGAGAGCAGTACTTC.

V is TRBV19 and J is TRBJ1-5, with D unclear. With 6 bases removed from V and 7 bases from J, the gap between germline ends came to 22 bases. The CDR3 is 16 residues long. CDR1 LNHDA and CDR2 SQIVND come from the germline V gene (reference sequence). CDR3 sequence reads: CASRNPWQAAGQPQHF. The CDR3 nucleotides are TGTGCCAGTAGGAACCCGTGGCAGGCGGCGGGGCAGCCCCAGCATTTT.

The count of this clone is one. The genes are TRBV7-2 and TRBJ2-3; TRBD2 aligns across 8 bases. V lost 5 bases, J lost 0 bases, and 4 bases stayed unmatched. Germline V gene data show CDR1 as SGHTA and CDR2 as FQGNSA. This CDR3 contains 15 residues. CDR3 amino acids: CASSQAGASTDTQYF. CDR3 DNA: TGTGCCAGCAGCCAAGCGGGGGCTAGCACAGATACGCAGTATTTT.

This chain's CDR3 is CASSFYSGTEAFF. Here the CDR3 DNA reads TGTGCCAGCAGTTTTTATTCGGGAACCGAAGCTTTCTTT. The chain carries TRBV12-3 or TRBV12-4 and TRBJ1-1; D gene unclear. The CDR3 has 13 amino acids. With 3 bases removed from V and 8 bases from J, the gap between germline ends came to 13 bases.